The T cell receptor beta chain described here comes from a study of T cell repertoires in cytomegalovirus infection. One entry per CDR3 protein, called by TCRdb with MiXCR from the reads. The table shows 700,000 to 950,000 distinct CDR3 sequences, with 30% to 35% occurring only once. Of note for this clonotype: Its antigen is unidentified.

The CDR3 is 16 residues long. Germline CDR1 reads SNHLY; CDR2 reads FYNNEI. Unmatched junction bases numbered 13, after V lost 8 bases and J lost 3 bases. V is TRBV2 and J is TRBJ2-3, with 8 bases identical to TRBD1. The sample was cultured CD8+ T cells from PBMCs, taken from culture after CMV antigen stimulation. This receptor was taken from a human donor in good health (CMV status not recorded). Some clones in this sample may be carry-over from other donors' samples. CDR3 coding DNA: TGTGCCAGCGGATTCCCGGGCGGGACAGGAACAGATACGCAGTATTTT. As protein: CASGFPGGTGTDTQYF.